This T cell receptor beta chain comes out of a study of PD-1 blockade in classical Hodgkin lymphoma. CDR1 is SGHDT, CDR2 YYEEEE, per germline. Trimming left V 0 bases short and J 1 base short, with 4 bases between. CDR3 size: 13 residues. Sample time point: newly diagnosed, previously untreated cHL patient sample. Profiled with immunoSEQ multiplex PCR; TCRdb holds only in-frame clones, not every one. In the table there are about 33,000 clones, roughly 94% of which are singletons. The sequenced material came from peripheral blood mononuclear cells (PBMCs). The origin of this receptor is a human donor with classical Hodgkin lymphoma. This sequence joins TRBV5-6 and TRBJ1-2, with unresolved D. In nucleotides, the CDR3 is TGTGCCAGCAGCTTGGGTGGTAACTATGGCTACACCTTC. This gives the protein CASSLGGNYGYTF. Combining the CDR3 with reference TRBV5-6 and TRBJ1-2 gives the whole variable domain DAGVTQSPTHLIKTRGQQVTLRCSPKSGHDTVSWYQQALGQGPQFIFQYYEEEERQRGNFPDRFSGHQFPNYSSELNVNALLLGDSALYLCASSLGGNYGYTFGSGTRLTVV.